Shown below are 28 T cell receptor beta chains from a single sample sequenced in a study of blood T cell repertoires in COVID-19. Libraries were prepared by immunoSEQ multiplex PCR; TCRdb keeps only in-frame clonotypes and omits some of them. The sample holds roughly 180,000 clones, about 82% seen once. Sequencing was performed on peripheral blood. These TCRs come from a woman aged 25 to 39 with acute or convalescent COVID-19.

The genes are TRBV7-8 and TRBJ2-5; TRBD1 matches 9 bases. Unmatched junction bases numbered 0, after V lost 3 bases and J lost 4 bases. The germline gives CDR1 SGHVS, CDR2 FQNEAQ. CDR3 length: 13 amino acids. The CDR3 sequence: CASSLDRGETQYF. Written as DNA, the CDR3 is TGTGCCAGCAGCTTGGACAGGGGAGAGACCCAGTACTTC.

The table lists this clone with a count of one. CDR3 DNA: TGTGCCAGCAGCCCCCGGGGGGCAGAGACCCAGTACTTC. Its translation: CASSPRGAETQYF. The chain recombines TRBV9 with TRBJ2-5, with D possibly being TRBD2 (7 bases). In germline, CDR1 is SGDLS, CDR2 YYNGEE. The CDR3 runs 13 residues. Trimming removed 4 bases at V and 4 bases at J, with 11 bases between.

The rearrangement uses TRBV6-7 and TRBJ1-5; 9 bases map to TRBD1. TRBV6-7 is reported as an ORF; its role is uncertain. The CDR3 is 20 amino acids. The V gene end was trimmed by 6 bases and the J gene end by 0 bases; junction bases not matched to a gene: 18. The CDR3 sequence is CASSEGPGTGRGYSNQPQHF. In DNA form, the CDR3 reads TGTGCCAGCAGCGAGGGACCCGGGACAGGGAGGGGATATAGCAATCAGCCCCAGCATTTT.

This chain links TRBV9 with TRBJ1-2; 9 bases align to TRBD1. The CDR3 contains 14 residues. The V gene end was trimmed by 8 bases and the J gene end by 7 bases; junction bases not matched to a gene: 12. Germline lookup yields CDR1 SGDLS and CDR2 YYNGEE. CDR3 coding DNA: TGTGCCAGTACCACCGGGACAGGGACCGGTGGCTACACCTTC. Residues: CASTTGTGTGGYTF.

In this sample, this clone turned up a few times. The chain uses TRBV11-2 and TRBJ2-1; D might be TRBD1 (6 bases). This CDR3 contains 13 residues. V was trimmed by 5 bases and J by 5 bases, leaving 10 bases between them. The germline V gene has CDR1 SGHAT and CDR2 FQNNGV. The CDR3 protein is CASSVDRNNEQFF. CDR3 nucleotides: TGTGCCAGCAGCGTGGACAGAAACAATGAGCAGTTCTTC.

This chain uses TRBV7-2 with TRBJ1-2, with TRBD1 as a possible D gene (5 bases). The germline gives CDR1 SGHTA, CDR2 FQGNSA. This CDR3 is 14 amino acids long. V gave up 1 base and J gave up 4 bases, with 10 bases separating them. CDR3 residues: CASSLGQPLYGYTF. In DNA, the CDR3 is TGTGCCAGCAGCTTAGGACAGCCTCTCTATGGCTACACCTTC.

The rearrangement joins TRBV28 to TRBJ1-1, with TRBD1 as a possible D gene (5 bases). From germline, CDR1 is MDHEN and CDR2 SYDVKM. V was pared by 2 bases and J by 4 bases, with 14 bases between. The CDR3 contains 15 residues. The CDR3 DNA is TGTGCCAGCAGTTTACACGCAGCTCAGGGCACTGAAGCTTTCTTT. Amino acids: CASSLHAAQGTEAFF. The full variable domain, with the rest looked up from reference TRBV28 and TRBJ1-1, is DVKVTQSSRYLVKRTGEKVFLECVQDMDHENMFWYRQDPGLGLRLIYFSYDVKMKEKGDIPEGYSVSREKKERFSLILESASTNQTSMYLCASSLHAAQGTEAFFGQGTRLTVV.

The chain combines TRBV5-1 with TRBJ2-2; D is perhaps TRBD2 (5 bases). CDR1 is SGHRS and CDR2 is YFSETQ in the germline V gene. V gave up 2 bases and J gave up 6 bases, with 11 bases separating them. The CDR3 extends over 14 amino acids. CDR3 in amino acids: CASSFARGAGELFF. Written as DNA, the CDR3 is TGCGCCAGCAGCTTTGCCCGGGGTGCCGGGGAGCTGTTTTTT.

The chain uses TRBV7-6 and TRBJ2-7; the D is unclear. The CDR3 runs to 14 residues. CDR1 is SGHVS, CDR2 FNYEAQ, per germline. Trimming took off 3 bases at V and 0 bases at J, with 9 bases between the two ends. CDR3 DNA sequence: TGTGCCAGCAGCTTTACGCGGAACTCCTACGAGCAGTACTTC. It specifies CASSFTRNSYEQYF.

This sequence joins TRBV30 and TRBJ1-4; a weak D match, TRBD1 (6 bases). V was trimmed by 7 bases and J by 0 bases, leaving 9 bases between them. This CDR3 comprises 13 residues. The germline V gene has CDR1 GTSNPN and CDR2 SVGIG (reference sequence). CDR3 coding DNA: TGTGCCTTTGGGACACCAACTAATGAAAAACTGTTTTTT. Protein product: CAFGTPTNEKLFF.

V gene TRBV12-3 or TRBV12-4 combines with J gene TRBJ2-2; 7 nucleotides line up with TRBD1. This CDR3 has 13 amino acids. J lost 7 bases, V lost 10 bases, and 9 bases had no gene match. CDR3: CATLRGRGGELFF. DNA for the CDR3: TGTGCCACCCTAAGGGGGCGAGGCGGGGAGCTGTTTTTT.

CDR3: CASRADGRNTGELFF. CDR3 DNA sequence: TGTGCCAGCAGAGCCGACGGGAGGAACACCGGGGAGCTGTTTTTT. The chain has TRBV6-6 and TRBJ2-2; weak D call: TRBD2 (6 bases). This CDR3 spans 15 amino acids. V lost 6 bases, J lost 1 base, and 12 bases lay in between. Germline CDR1 MNHNY, CDR2 SVGAGI (reference sequence).

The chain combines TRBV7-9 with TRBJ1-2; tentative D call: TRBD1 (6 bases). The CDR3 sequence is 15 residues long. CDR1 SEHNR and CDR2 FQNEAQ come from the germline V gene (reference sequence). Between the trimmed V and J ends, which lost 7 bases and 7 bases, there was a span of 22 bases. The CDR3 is CASTIIGTRVGGYTF. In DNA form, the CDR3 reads TGTGCCAGCACCATCATCGGGACAAGGGTGGGTGGCTACACCTTC.

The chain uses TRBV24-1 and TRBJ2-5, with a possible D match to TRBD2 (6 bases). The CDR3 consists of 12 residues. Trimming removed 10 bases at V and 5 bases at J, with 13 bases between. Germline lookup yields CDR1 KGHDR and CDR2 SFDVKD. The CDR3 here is CATSEGRETQYF. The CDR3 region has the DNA TGTGCCACTTCGGAGGGCCGGGAGACCCAGTACTTC.

The CDR3 DNA follows: TGTGCCAGCAGTCACTCTCTACTAGCGGGGGACCAAAGGCAGTTCTTC. It is translated as CASSHSLLAGDQRQFF. The chain links TRBV27 to TRBJ2-1; TRBD2 agrees at 11 bases. With V trimmed by 5 bases and J by 12 bases, 15 bases remained unmatched. There are 16 residues in the CDR3. Looked up from germline, CDR1 is MNHEY and CDR2 is SMNVEV (reference sequence).

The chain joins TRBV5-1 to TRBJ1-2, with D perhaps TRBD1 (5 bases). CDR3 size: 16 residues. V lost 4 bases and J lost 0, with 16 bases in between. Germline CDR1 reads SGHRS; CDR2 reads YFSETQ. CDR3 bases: TGCGCCAGCAGCCTGATAGGGGAATCGCCTAACTATGGCTACACCTTC. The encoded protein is CASSLIGESPNYGYTF.

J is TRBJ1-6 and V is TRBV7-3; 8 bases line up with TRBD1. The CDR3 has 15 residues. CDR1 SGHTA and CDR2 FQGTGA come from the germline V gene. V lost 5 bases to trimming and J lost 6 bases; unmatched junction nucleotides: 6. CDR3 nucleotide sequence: TGTGCCAGCAGCCCAACGGGACAGGTTAATTCACCCCTCCACTTT. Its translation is CASSPTGQVNSPLHF.

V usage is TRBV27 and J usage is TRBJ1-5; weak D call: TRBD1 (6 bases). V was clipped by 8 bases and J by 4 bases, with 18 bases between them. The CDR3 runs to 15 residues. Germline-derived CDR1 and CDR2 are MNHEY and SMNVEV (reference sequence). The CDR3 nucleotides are TGTGCCAGCCGGGCCAGGGGTGAATATAATCAGCCCCAGCATTTT. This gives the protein CASRARGEYNQPQHF.

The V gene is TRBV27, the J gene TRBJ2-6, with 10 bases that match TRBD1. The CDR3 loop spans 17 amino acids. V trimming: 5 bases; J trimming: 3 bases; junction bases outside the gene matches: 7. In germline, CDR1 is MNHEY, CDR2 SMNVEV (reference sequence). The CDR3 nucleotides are TGTGCCAGCAGTCCCCGACAGGGGGCACGTGGGGCCAACGTCCTGACTTTC. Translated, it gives CASSPRQGARGANVLTF.

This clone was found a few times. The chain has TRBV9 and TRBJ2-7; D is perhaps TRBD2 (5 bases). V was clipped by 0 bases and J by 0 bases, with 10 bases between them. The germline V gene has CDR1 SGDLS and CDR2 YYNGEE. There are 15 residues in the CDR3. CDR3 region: CASSVEVGSSYEQYF. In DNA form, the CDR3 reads TGTGCCAGCAGCGTAGAAGTTGGGAGCTCCTACGAGCAGTACTTC.

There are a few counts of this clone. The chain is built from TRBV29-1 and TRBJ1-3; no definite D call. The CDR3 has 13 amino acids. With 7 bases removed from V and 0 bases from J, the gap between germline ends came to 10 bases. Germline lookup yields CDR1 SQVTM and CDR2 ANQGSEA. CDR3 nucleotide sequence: TGCAGCGCTGACGGTATCTCTGGAAACACCATATATTTT. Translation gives CSADGISGNTIYF.

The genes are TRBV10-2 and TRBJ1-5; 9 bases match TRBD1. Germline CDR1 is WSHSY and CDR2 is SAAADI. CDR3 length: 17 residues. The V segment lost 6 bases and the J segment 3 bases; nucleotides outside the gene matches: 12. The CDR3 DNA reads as TGCGCCAGCAGCCCCGACACCGGACAGGGGATCAATCAGCCCCAGCATTTT. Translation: CASSPDTGQGINQPQHF.

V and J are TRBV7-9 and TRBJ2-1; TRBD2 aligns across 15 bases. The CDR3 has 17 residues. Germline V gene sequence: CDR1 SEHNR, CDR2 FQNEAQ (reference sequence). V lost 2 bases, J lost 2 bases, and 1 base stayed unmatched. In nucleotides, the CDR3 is TGTGCCAGCAGCTTACGGACTAGCGGGGGGGCCTACAATGAGCAGTTCTTC. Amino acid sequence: CASSLRTSGGAYNEQFF.

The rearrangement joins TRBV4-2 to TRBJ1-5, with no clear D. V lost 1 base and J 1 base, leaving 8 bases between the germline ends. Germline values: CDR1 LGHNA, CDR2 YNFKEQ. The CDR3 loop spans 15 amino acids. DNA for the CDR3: TGTGCCAGCAGCCAAGCTCGAGAAAGCAATCAGCCCCAGCATTTT. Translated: CASSQARESNQPQHF.

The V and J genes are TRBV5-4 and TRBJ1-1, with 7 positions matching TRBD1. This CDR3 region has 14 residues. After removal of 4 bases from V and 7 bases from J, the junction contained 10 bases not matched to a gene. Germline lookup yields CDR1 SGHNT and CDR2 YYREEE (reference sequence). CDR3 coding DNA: TGTGCCAGCAGCCCCGGGAGGGGGCGGGGTGAAGCTTTCTTT. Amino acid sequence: CASSPGRGRGEAFF.

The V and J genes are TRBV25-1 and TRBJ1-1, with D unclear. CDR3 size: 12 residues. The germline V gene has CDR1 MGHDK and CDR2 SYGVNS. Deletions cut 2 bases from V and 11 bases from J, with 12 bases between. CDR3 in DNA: TGTGCCAGCAGTGAACCCGGTCTGATGGCTTTCTTT. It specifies CASSEPGLMAFF.

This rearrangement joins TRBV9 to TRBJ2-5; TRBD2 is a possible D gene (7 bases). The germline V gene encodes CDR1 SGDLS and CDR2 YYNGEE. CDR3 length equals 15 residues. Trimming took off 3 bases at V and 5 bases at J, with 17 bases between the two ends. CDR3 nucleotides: TGTGCCAGCAGCGCGACACGGGGGGCCGGGGAGACCCAGTACTTC. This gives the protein CASSATRGAGETQYF.

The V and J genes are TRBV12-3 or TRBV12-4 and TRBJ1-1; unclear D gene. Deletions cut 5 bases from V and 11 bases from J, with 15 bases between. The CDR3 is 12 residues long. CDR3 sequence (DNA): TGTGCCAGCAGTCTGAACCCCGGGTGGGCTTTCTTT. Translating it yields CASSLNPGWAFF.